The entry below describes one T cell receptor beta chain. Its antigen remains unknown. The data stem from a study of OX40 agonist ivuxolimab in advanced cancers. Study as a whole: Patients received ivuxolimab, an agonistic anti-OX40 (CD134) antibody.

Study results and limitations: At 0.1 to 3.0 mg/kg, CD4+ and CD8+ blood T cells expanded clonally by week 6. There were, on average, more expanded clones in CD8+ T cells than in CD4+.

Per the germline V gene, CDR1 is MNHEY and CDR2 is SVGAGI. Losses at the gene ends were 7 bases for V and 8 bases for J; bases not matched to a gene: 8. This CDR3 has 15 amino acids. The method was immunoSEQ multiplex PCR; TCRdb's version includes in-frame clones alone and lacks a portion of them. The repertoire consists of tens of thousands of clones, with around 86% occurring once and the leading ten covering 1.5% to 2%. This rearrangement joins TRBV6-5 to TRBJ2-1, with 13 nucleotides matching TRBD2. Sequences were derived from CD4+ or CD8+ T cells sorted from blood, sampled in a trial of the OX40 agonist ivuxolimab. The TCR comes from an adult with an advanced solid tumor such as melanoma, head and neck, liver or kidney cancer. DNA for the CDR3: TGTGCCAGCACCAAACTAGCGGGAGGGCCGGATGAGCAGTTCTTC. This gives the protein CASTKLAGGPDEQFF.